This T cell receptor beta chain was sequenced during a study of blood T cell repertoires in COVID-19. About the study: Sources were T cells, B-cell-depleted T cells, or PBMCs; the material itself was cDNA or gDNA.

The participants were between roughly 18 and 90 years old and came from about two dozen US areas. Participant-given clinical history determined each cohort assignment. In the original processing: How many nucleated cells were present was estimated from reference gene primer amplification. Clones were read by immunoSEQ multiplex PCR, and TCRdb kept only the in-frame ones, dropping some. The D gene and trimming were derived from the DNA, and the V and J assignments and clone size from that table. Of more than 250,000 clones listed, nearly 90% are singletons. Sequenced sample: PBMCs or T cells enriched from blood (not recorded which). This clonotype was obtained from a woman aged 25 to 39 who had recovered from COVID-19.

CDR3 in amino acids: CASSDRVTEAFF. The CDR3 DNA reads TGTGCCAGCAGCGACAGGGTCACTGAAGCTTTCTTT. The chain recombines TRBV5-6 with TRBJ1-1; TRBD1 aligns across 7 bases. CDR1 and CDR2 from the germline V gene are SGHDT and YYEEEE. The CDR3 contains 12 residues. The ends lost 4 bases at V and 4 bases at J; junction bases unmatched: 1.